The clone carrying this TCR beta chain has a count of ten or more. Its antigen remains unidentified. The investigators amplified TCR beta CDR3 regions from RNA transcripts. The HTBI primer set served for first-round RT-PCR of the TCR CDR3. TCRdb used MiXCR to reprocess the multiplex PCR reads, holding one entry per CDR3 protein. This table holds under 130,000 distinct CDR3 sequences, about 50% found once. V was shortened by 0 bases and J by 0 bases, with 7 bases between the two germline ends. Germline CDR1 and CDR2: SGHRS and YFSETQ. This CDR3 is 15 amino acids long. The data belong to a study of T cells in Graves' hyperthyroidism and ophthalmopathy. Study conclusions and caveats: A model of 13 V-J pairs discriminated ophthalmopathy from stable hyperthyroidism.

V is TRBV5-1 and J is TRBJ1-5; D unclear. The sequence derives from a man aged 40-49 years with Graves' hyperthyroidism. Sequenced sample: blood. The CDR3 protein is CASSLEGYSNQPQHF. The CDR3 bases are TGCGCCAGCAGCTTGGAGGGATATAGCAATCAGCCCCAGCATTTT.